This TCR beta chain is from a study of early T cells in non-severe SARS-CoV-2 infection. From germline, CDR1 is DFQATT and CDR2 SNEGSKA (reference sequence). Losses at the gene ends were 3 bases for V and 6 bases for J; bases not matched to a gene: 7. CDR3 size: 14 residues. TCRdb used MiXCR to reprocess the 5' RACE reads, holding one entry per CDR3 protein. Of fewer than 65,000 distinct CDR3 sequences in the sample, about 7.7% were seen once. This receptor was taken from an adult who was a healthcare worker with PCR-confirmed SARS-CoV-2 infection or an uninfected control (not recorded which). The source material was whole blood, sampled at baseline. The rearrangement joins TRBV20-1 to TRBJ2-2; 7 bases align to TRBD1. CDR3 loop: CSARMDRTPGELFF. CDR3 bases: TGCAGTGCTAGGATGGACAGGACTCCCGGGGAGCTGTTTTTT.